These 24 T cell receptor beta chains share one sample of origin, sequenced in a study of blood T cell repertoires in COVID-19. Produced via immunoSEQ multiplex PCR; TCRdb's table is partial and in-frame only. The repertoire has approximately 170,000 clones, 70% to 90% of them found once; the top ten carry under 3.5%. The sequenced sample consisted of peripheral blood. The receptors here all came from a woman older than 75 with COVID-19, enrolled during active disease.

The chain uses TRBV18 and TRBJ2-1, with no clear D. V dropped 4 bases and J dropped 6 bases, with 10 bases sitting between them. CDR1 is KGHSH, CDR2 LQKENI, per germline. The CDR3 loop spans 13 amino acids. The CDR3 DNA reads TGTGCCAGCTCACTAGACCCGGGCAATGAGCAGTTCTTC. Translation gives CASSLDPGNEQFF.

The chain's CDR3 is CASSQFPGLNSPLHF. CDR3 DNA: TGTGCCAGCAGCCAATTTCCAGGGTTGAATTCACCCCTCCACTTT. The chain recombines TRBV3-1 (or the pseudogene TRBV3-2) with TRBJ1-6; perhaps TRBD1 as D (5 bases). Trimming removed 2 bases at V and 7 bases at J, with 12 bases between. This CDR3 has 15 amino acids. The germline V gene has CDR1 LGHDT and CDR2 YNNKEL (reference sequence).

The rearrangement joins TRBV5-1 to TRBJ2-7; 10 positions agree with TRBD2. The ends lost 0 bases at V and 9 bases at J; junction bases unmatched: 9. This CDR3 contains 15 residues. The V gene's germline CDR1 is SGHRS and CDR2 YFSETQ. The CDR3 region has the DNA TGCGCCAGCAGCTTGGAAACTAGCGGGATTGACGGGCAGTACTTC. This codes for CASSLETSGIDGQYF.

The chain is built from TRBV18 and TRBJ2-7; D is possibly TRBD2 (6 bases). Trimming left V 3 bases short and J 3 bases short, with 12 bases between. From germline, CDR1 is KGHSH and CDR2 LQKENI. This CDR3 has 14 amino acids. CDR3 loop: CASSPLGGVYEQYF. As DNA, the CDR3 is TGTGCCAGCTCACCCCTCGGCGGGGTCTACGAGCAGTACTTC.

CDR3 residues: CAISNSGDNSYEQYF. CDR3 sequence (DNA): TGTGCCATCAGCAATAGCGGGGATAACTCCTACGAGCAGTACTTC. The chain has TRBV10-3 and TRBJ2-7; TRBD2 aligns across 8 bases. Unmatched junction bases numbered 7, after V lost 6 bases and J lost 0 bases. Germline V lookup: CDR1 ENHRY, CDR2 SYGVKD. The CDR3 sequence is 15 residues long.

The J gene is TRBJ2-3, the V gene TRBV10-3; 11 bases fit TRBD1. CDR3 size: 14 residues. The ends lost 8 bases at V and 6 bases at J; junction bases unmatched: 7. Germline lookup yields CDR1 ENHRY and CDR2 SYGVKD. The CDR3 nucleotides are TGTGCCATCGGGGGGGACAGGGGGTCGGATACGCAGTATTTT. The encoded protein is CAIGGDRGSDTQYF.

The J gene is TRBJ1-1, the V gene TRBV18; D gene ambiguous. CDR1 KGHSH and CDR2 LQKENI come from the germline V gene. The CDR3 contains 14 residues. V dropped 1 base and J dropped 3 bases, with 9 bases sitting between them. This CDR3 is CASSPLYSDTEAFF. CDR3 bases: TGTGCCAGCTCACCACTGTATTCGGACACTGAAGCTTTCTTT.

The J gene is TRBJ1-5, the V gene TRBV6-2 or TRBV6-3; no clear D. V was shortened by 4 bases and J by 3 bases, with 10 bases between the two germline ends. Germline-derived CDR1 and CDR2 are MNHEY and SVGEGT. This CDR3 has 14 residues. The CDR3 region has the DNA TGTGCCAGCAGTTTCCAGGTCGCCAATCAGCCCCAGCATTTT. Its translation is CASSFQVANQPQHF.

This sequence joins TRBV30 and TRBJ1-2; possibly TRBD1 for D (6 bases). Trimming left V 7 bases short and J 7 bases short, with 16 bases between. The germline gives CDR1 GTSNPN, CDR2 SVGIG (reference sequence). The CDR3 has 12 amino acids. The CDR3 protein is CAYLGGAGGYTF. The CDR3 DNA is TGTGCCTACCTAGGGGGGGCGGGTGGCTACACCTTC.

The J gene is TRBJ1-3, the V gene TRBV11-2; weak D call: TRBD1 (6 bases). There are 18 residues in the CDR3. Trimming shortened V by 5 bases and J by 0 bases, and 20 bases separated the two germline ends. CDR1 is SGHAT and CDR2 is FQNNGV in the germline V gene. Here the CDR3 DNA reads TGTGCCAGCAGCCCTGTAGGGGGGGGTTTCAGCTCTGGAAACACCATATATTTT. It codes for CASSPVGGGFSSGNTIYF. The whole variable domain, filled in from reference TRBV11-2 and TRBJ1-3, reads EAGVAQSPRYKIIEKRQSVAFWCNPISGHATLYWYQQILGQGPKLLIQFQNNGVVDDSQLPKDRFSAERLKGVDSTLKIQPAKLEDSAVYLCASSPVGGGFSSGNTIYFGEGSWLTVV.

The CDR3 DNA follows: TGTGCCAGCAGTTTCAGGACATTCTCCTACAATGAGCAGTTCTTC. It encodes CASSFRTFSYNEQFF. The chain couples TRBV27 to TRBJ2-1, with D possibly TRBD1 on 5 matching bases. Trimming took 3 bases from V and 0 from J, leaving 9 bases between them. This CDR3 contains 15 residues. Germline assignment: CDR1 MNHEY and CDR2 SMNVEV (reference sequence).

J is TRBJ2-5 and V is TRBV3-1 (or the pseudogene TRBV3-2), with 7 positions matching TRBD2. The germline CDR1 and CDR2 sequences are LGHDT and YNNKEL (reference sequence). V shed 4 bases and J 5 bases; nucleotides not matched to a gene: 10. The length of the CDR3 is 15 residues. CDR3 in DNA: TGTGCCAGCAGCCTTCTAGCGGCCCGGGAGGAGACCCAGTACTTC. Its protein is CASSLLAAREETQYF.

This chain joins TRBV28 and TRBJ2-2; no firm D call. Trimming took off 8 bases at V and 8 bases at J, with 9 bases between the two ends. This CDR3 region has 11 residues. Germline-derived CDR1 and CDR2 are MDHEN and SYDVKM. CDR3: CASDFSGELFF. The CDR3 region has the DNA TGTGCCAGCGACTTTTCTGGGGAGCTGTTTTTT.

This clone was recorded only once. Other DNA sequences from this sample encode an identical CDR3 as well. The chain combines TRBV11-3 with TRBJ2-2; D unresolved. Trimming left V 0 bases short and J 3 bases short, with 5 bases between. Germline-derived CDR1 and CDR2 are SGHNT and YENEEA. CDR3 length: 14 residues. The CDR3 DNA sequence: TGTGCCAGCAGCTTAGAAACTGACACCGGGGAGCTGTTTTTT. Protein sequence: CASSLETDTGELFF.

The chain links TRBV24-1 to TRBJ2-2; TRBD2 aligns across 8 bases. This CDR3 comprises 17 residues. Germline lookup yields CDR1 KGHDR and CDR2 SFDVKD. Trimming took 7 bases from V and 5 from J; bases not matched to a gene: 14. The CDR3 protein is CATRSHRAGVETGELFF. DNA for the CDR3: TGTGCCACCAGATCCCATAGAGCGGGAGTAGAAACCGGGGAGCTGTTTTTT.

The chain recombines TRBV23-1 with TRBJ2-2; weak D call: TRBD1 (6 bases). TRBV23-1 is an open reading frame whose function is uncertain. The CDR3 sequence is 15 residues long. The ends were cut back, 3 bases at V and 1 base at J, with 9 bases in the middle. Here the CDR3 DNA reads TGCGCCAGCAGTCAGCAGGGGCGGAACACCGGGGAGCTGTTTTTT. It yields the protein CASSQQGRNTGELFF.

The chain is built from TRBV18 and TRBJ2-3; 7 nucleotides align to TRBD2. V was pared by 4 bases and J by 3 bases, with 13 bases of the junction left unmatched. This CDR3 has 17 residues. Germline lookup yields CDR1 KGHSH and CDR2 LQKENI. The CDR3 DNA reads TGTGCCAGCTCACGAGGGGTAGCGGGTACCGGGACAGATACGCAGTATTTT. Its protein product is CASSRGVAGTGTDTQYF. Combining the CDR3 with reference TRBV18 and TRBJ2-3 gives the whole variable domain NAGVMQNPRHLVRRRGQEARLRCSPMKGHSHVYWYRQLPEEGLKFMVYLQKENIIDESGMPKERFSAEFPKEGPSILRIQQVVRGDSAAYFCASSRGVAGTGTDTQYFGPGTRLTVL.

V usage is TRBV27 and J usage is TRBJ2-5; no definite D call. V gave up 5 bases and J gave up 2 bases, with 9 bases separating them. The CDR3 contains 13 residues. From germline, CDR1 is MNHEY and CDR2 SMNVEV (reference sequence). In nucleotides, the CDR3 is TGTGCCAGCAGTCCTACTACGCAAGAGACCCAGTACTTC. Amino acid sequence: CASSPTTQETQYF.

This chain uses TRBV19 with TRBJ2-3, with D unresolved. Germline-derived CDR1 and CDR2 are LNHDA and SQIVND (reference sequence). The V end lost 4 bases, the J end lost 4 bases, and 12 bases lay between the germline ends. There are 14 residues in the CDR3. The DNA of the CDR3 is TGTGCCAGTAGTAGGTCGGTCCGAGCAGATACGCAGTATTTT. The encoded protein is CASSRSVRADTQYF.

CDR3 protein: CASTPTGGYGYTF. DNA of the CDR3: TGTGCCAGCACCCCGACAGGGGGCTATGGCTACACCTTC. The V gene is TRBV27, the J gene TRBJ1-2; 9 bases are shared with TRBD1. V dropped 7 bases and J dropped 4; count of bases not matched to a gene: 4. The CDR3 is 13 amino acids. The germline CDR1 and CDR2 sequences are MNHEY and SMNVEV (reference sequence).

V usage is TRBV5-1 and J usage is TRBJ1-3, with TRBD1 as a possible D gene (5 bases). The CDR3 spans 15 residues. Trimming removed 4 bases at V and 0 bases at J, with 11 bases between. Germline assignment: CDR1 SGHRS and CDR2 YFSETQ. The CDR3 nucleotides read TGCGCCAGCAGCCACACCGACAGCTCTGGAAACACCATATATTTT. Protein sequence: CASSHTDSSGNTIYF. Based on the CDR3 plus reference TRBV5-1 and TRBJ1-3, the full variable domain is KAGVTQTPRYLIKTRGQQVTLSCSPISGHRSVSWYQQTPGQGLQFLFEYFSETQRNKGNFPGRFSGRQFSNSRSEMNVSTLELGDSALYLCASSHTDSSGNTIYFGEGSWLTVV.

The genes are TRBV28 and TRBJ1-1; TRBD1 aligns across 10 bases. Germline V CDR1 and CDR2: MDHEN, SYDVKM. Trimming took 6 bases from V and 5 from J; bases not matched to a gene: 15. The CDR3 runs to 17 residues. In DNA, the CDR3 is TGTGCCAGCAGCTCAATACCGGGACAGGGGTGGGGGACTGAAGCTTTCTTT. It translates to CASSSIPGQGWGTEAFF.

The J gene is TRBJ2-7, the V gene TRBV10-3; 8 bases are a match to TRBD2. After removal of 3 bases from V and 6 bases from J, the junction contained 7 bases not matched to a gene. Germline V gene lookup returns CDR1 ENHRY and CDR2 SYGVKD. The CDR3 loop spans 14 amino acids. DNA for the CDR3: TGTGCCATCAGTGATGTACTAGCGGAGGGCGAGCAGTACTTC. As protein: CAISDVLAEGEQYF.

This chain uses TRBV6-2 or TRBV6-3 with TRBJ1-5; TRBD1 might be the D (5 bases). The V end was cut by 2 bases, the J end by 3 bases, with 8 bases between. This CDR3 spans 14 amino acids. In germline, CDR1 is MNHEY, CDR2 SVGEGT. CDR3 in DNA: TGTGCCAGCAGTTACCGGGGGTTCAATCAGCCCCAGCATTTT. This codes for CASSYRGFNQPQHF.